This entry describes one T cell receptor beta chain. Its antigen is not identified. Germline assignment: CDR1 LGHNA and CDR2 YSLEER. This CDR3 contains 16 residues. V dropped 0 bases and J dropped 8; count of bases not matched to a gene: 10. The entry originates in a study of response to subunit inactivated influenza vaccine. Study conclusions and caveats: It was suggested by the authors that few new T cells are recruited by each seasonal influenza vaccination.

One entry per CDR3 protein, called by TCRdb with MiXCR from the RT-PCR reads. The repertoire holds hundreds of thousands of distinct CDR3 sequences, with approximately 7.6% as singletons. Sequences were derived from PBMCs from blood, sampled 23 months after vaccination. This receptor was identified in a man between 50 and 69 years old who received an inactivated influenza vaccine. The gene calls are TRBV4-3 and TRBJ2-1, with TRBD2 identical over 7 bases. CDR3 in DNA: TGCGCCAGCAGCCAAGATTCGTGGCGGGAGTCCGATGAGCAGTTCTTC. It specifies CASSQDSWRESDEQFF.